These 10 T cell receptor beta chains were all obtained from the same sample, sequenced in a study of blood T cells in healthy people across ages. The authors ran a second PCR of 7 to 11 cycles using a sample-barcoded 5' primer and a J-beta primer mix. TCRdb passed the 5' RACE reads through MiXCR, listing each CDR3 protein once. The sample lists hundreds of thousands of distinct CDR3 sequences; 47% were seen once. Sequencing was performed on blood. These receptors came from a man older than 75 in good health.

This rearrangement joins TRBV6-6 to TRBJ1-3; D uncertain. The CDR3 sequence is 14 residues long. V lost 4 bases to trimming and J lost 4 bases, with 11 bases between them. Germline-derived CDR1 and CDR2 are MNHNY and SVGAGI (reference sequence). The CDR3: CASSSPVVGNTIYF. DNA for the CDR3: TGTGCCAGCAGTTCCCCGGTCGTCGGAAACACCATATATTTT.

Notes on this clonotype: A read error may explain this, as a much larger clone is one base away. The CDR3 DNA follows: TGCAGTGCTAGAGCGGTTCGGACAGGCCTGACCCACGAGCAGTACTTC. Translation: CSARAVRTGLTHEQYF. The V call is TRBV20-1, the J call TRBJ2-7, with TRBD1 matching 7 bases. This CDR3 spans 16 amino acids. Germline-derived CDR1 and CDR2 are DFQATT and SNEGSKA (reference sequence). V lost 1 base to trimming and J lost 5 bases; unmatched junction nucleotides: 14.

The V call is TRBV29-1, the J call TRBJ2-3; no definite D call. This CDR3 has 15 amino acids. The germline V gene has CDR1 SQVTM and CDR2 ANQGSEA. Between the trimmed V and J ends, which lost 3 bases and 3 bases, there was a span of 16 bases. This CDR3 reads CSVDPRRRRTDTQYF. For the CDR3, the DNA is TGCAGCGTTGATCCCCGACGGAGAAGGACAGATACGCAGTATTTT.

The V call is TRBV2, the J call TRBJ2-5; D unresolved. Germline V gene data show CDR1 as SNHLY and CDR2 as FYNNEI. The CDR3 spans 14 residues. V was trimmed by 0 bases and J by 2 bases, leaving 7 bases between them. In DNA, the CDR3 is TGTGCCAGCAGTGAAGCTCTGGGGCAAGAGACCCAGTACTTC. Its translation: CASSEALGQETQYF.

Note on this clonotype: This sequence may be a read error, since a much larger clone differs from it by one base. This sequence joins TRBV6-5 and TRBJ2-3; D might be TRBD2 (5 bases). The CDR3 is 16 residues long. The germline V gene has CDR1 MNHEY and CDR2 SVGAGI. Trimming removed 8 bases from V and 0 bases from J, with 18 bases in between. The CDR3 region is CASGQQRRASTDTQYF. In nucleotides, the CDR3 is TGTGCCAGCGGCCAGCAGCGGAGAGCCAGCACAGATACGCAGTATTTT.

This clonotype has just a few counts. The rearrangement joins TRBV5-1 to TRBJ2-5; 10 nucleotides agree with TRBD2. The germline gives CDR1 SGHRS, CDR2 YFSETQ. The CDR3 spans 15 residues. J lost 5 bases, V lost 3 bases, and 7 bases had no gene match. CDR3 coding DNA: TGCGCCAGCAGCTCGGGACTAGCGTCCTTTGAGACCCAGTACTTC. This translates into CASSSGLASFETQYF.

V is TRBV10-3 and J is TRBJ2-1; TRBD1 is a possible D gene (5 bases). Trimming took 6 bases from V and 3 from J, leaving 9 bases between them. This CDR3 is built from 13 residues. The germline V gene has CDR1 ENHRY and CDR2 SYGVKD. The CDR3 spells CAISPDNYNEQFF. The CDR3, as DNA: TGTGCCATCAGCCCGGACAACTACAATGAGCAGTTCTTC.

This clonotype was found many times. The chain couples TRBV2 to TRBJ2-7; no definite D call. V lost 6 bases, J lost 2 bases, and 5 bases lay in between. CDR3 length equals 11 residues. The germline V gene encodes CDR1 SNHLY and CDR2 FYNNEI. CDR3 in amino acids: CASRDPYEQYF. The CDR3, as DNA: TGTGCCAGCAGGGATCCCTACGAGCAGTACTTC.

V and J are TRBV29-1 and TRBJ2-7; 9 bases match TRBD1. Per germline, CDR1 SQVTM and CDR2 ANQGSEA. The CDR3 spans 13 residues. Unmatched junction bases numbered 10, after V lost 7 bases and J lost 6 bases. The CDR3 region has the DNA TGCAGCGCTGTGACAGGGGGGAAACCCGAGCAGTACTTC. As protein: CSAVTGGKPEQYF.

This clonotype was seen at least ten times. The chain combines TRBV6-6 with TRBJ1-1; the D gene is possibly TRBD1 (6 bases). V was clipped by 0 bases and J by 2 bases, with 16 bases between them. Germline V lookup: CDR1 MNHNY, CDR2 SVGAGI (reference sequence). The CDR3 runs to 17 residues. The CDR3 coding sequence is TGTGCCAGCAGTTACTCGTTCACAGGGTTCGGCAACACTGAAGCTTTCTTT. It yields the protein CASSYSFTGFGNTEAFF.